These 25 T cell receptor beta chains share one sample of origin, sequenced in a study of Ad26.COV2.S vaccination and SARS-CoV-2 variants. Profiled with immunoSEQ multiplex PCR; TCRdb holds only in-frame clones, not every one. The table records 250,000 to 300,000 clones, 70% to 90% of them present only once. Treatment defined: some 20 received Ad26.COV2.S at low or high dose, single or two shots; about 5 received placebo; per-sample allocation not given. Each sample was drawn 63 days after the first injection (of vaccine or placebo). This material consisted of peripheral blood, taken in a trial of Ad26.COV2.S vaccine versus placebo. The receptors derive from a person aged 18-60 years who received the Ad26.COV2.S COVID-19 vaccine or a placebo.

This clone was seen only a few times. The chain is built from TRBV12-5 and TRBJ2-5, with 9 positions matching TRBD1. The CDR3 totals 14 residues. CDR1 is LGHNT, CDR2 FRNRAP, per germline. The junction had 7 bases not matched to a gene; V was cut back by 6 bases and J by 5 bases. CDR3 nucleotides: TGTGCTAGTGGGTCTGGACAGGGGCCGGAGACCCAGTACTTC. Protein sequence: CASGSGQGPETQYF.

This clone was seen only a few times. The gene calls are TRBV28 and TRBJ1-1; D remains unclear. The CDR3 totals 14 residues. CDR1 is MDHEN and CDR2 is SYDVKM in the germline V gene. V lost 1 base and J 3 bases, leaving 9 bases between the germline ends. The CDR3 DNA sequence: TGTGCCAGCAGTTTATTAGAGGGTTACACTGAAGCTTTCTTT. Its protein product is CASSLLEGYTEAFF.

This sequence joins TRBV19 and TRBJ2-7, with TRBD1 matching 7 bases. V lost 4 bases to trimming and J lost 2 bases; unmatched junction nucleotides: 8. The germline gives CDR1 LNHDA, CDR2 SQIVND (reference sequence). The CDR3 sequence is 15 residues long. The CDR3 region has the DNA TGTGCCAGTAGTAACGTTCCAGGGGGAACCTACGAGCAGTACTTC. It yields the protein CASSNVPGGTYEQYF.

V and J are TRBV6-2 or TRBV6-3 and TRBJ1-1; weak D call: TRBD1 (5 bases). Germline V lookup: CDR1 MNHEY, CDR2 SVGEGT. The CDR3 consists of 12 residues. V was cut by 6 bases and J by 4 bases, with 9 bases left in between. The CDR3 DNA reads TGTGCCAGCAGCCTGGGGGTCACTGAAGCTTTCTTT. Its translation is CASSLGVTEAFF.

This chain uses TRBV7-9 with TRBJ1-6; D possibly corresponds to TRBD1 (6 bases). CDR1 is SEHNR and CDR2 is FQNEAQ in the germline V gene (reference sequence). The CDR3 extends over 16 amino acids. V was trimmed by 0 bases and J by 10 bases, leaving 16 bases between them. The CDR3, as DNA: TGTGCCAGCAGCTTAGCATCAGGGGCTGTAGGATCACCCCTCCACTTT. It encodes CASSLASGAVGSPLHF.

There are a few counts of this clone. The gene calls are TRBV6-1 and TRBJ1-2; 8 bases line up with TRBD1. CDR3 length: 16 residues. Per germline, CDR1 MNHNS and CDR2 SASEGT. Unmatched junction bases numbered 10, after V lost 2 bases and J lost 5 bases. The CDR3 protein is CASSEYTGGRGYGYTF. DNA for the CDR3: TGTGCCAGCAGTGAATATACAGGGGGTAGGGGGTATGGCTACACCTTC.

The rearrangement links TRBV29-1 to TRBJ1-5, with a weak D call TRBD1 (5 bases). Germline V gives CDR1 SQVTM, CDR2 ANQGSEA. The V end lost 3 bases, the J end lost 7 bases, and 13 bases lay between the germline ends. This CDR3 comprises 13 residues. CDR3 sequence (DNA): TGCAGCGTTGACGGGGGAAGAGGGCAGCCCCAGCATTTT. Amino acid sequence: CSVDGGRGQPQHF.

V is TRBV27 and J is TRBJ1-5; 8 bases align to TRBD1. From germline, CDR1 is MNHEY and CDR2 SMNVEV (reference sequence). This CDR3 has 14 amino acids. Unmatched junction bases numbered 6, after V lost 4 bases and J lost 7 bases. The CDR3 DNA reads TGTGCCAGCAGTTCGAATAACAGGGGGCAGCCCCAGCATTTT. This translates into CASSSNNRGQPQHF.

The chain has TRBV6-1 and TRBJ1-1; D gene uncertain. Looked up from germline, CDR1 is MNHNS and CDR2 is SASEGT. Trimming stripped 1 base from V and 4 bases from J, with 4 bases between. This CDR3 is built from 12 residues. CDR3 nucleotides: TGTGCCAGCAGTGAAGGGGGCACTGAAGCTTTCTTT. As protein: CASSEGGTEAFF.

The chain employs TRBV3-1 (or the pseudogene TRBV3-2) and TRBJ1-5; TRBD1 aligns across 7 bases. Germline lookup yields CDR1 LGHDT and CDR2 YNNKEL (reference sequence). This CDR3 spans 15 amino acids. V was clipped by 1 base and J by 5 bases; unmatched bases: 5. The CDR3 here is CASSQGGGFYQPQHF. CDR3 sequence (DNA): TGTGCCAGCAGCCAAGGAGGGGGCTTTTATCAGCCCCAGCATTTT.

The genes are TRBV6-6 and TRBJ2-3, with 8 bases aligning to TRBD2. Trimming at V came to 5 bases and at J to 5 bases, leaving 9 bases not matched to a gene. Germline CDR1 reads MNHNY; CDR2 reads SVGAGI (reference sequence). This CDR3 region has 15 residues. In DNA form, the CDR3 reads TGTGCCAGCAGTCCCGGAGCGGGAGCTTTAGATACGCAGTATTTT. Residues: CASSPGAGALDTQYF.

The chain couples TRBV5-4 to TRBJ2-5, with 9 bases fitting TRBD2. The CDR3 sequence is 17 residues long. The ends lost 4 bases at V and 2 bases at J; junction bases unmatched: 12. Germline V gene data show CDR1 as SGHNT and CDR2 as YYREEE (reference sequence). As DNA, the CDR3 is TGTGCCAGCAGCGGAGGGAGCGGGGGGAGCCTTCAAGAGACCCAGTACTTC. Encoded protein: CASSGGSGGSLQETQYF.

The J gene is TRBJ1-6, the V gene TRBV10-3; D perhaps matches TRBD1 (5 bases). Germline loops: CDR1 ENHRY, CDR2 SYGVKD. The V gene lost 4 bases and the J gene lost 0 bases, with 7 bases spanning the gap. This CDR3 contains 15 residues. The DNA for the CDR3 is TGTGCCATCAGTGGACAGAGCTCCTATAATTCACCCCTCCACTTT. This sequence encodes CAISGQSSYNSPLHF.

DNA for the CDR3: TGTGCCAGCAGCTTAATGGGGCAATACTATAATTCACCCCTCCACTTT. This translates into CASSLMGQYYNSPLHF. The chain combines TRBV5-6 with TRBJ1-6; D is possibly TRBD1 (5 bases). Trimming pared 2 bases from V and 3 bases from J, leaving 12 bases between. The CDR3 is made up of 16 amino acids. Germline V gives CDR1 SGHDT, CDR2 YYEEEE.

The genes are TRBV21-1 and TRBJ2-7; the table's D call of TRBD1 was not tested on the DNA. TRBV21-1 is flagged as a pseudogene. The CDR3 consists of 14 residues. The DNA of the CDR3 is TGTGCCAGCAGCGCTGGGACAGGGGTACAGGAGCAGTACTTC. It yields the protein CASSAGTGVQEQYF.

This chain uses TRBV6-6 with TRBJ1-2; D gene ambiguous. CDR3 length: 13 residues. Trimming stripped 7 bases from V and 4 bases from J, with 13 bases between. Germline-derived CDR1 and CDR2 are MNHNY and SVGAGI (reference sequence). The CDR3 protein is CASTSGFSYGYTF. The CDR3 DNA follows: TGTGCCAGCACATCGGGATTCTCCTATGGCTACACCTTC.

This chain connects TRBV4-2 to TRBJ2-5, with D hard to call. The CDR3 length is 13 residues. V was trimmed by 3 bases and J by 4 bases, leaving 9 bases between them. The germline V gene encodes CDR1 LGHNA and CDR2 YNFKEQ. The DNA for the CDR3 is TGTGCCAGCAGCCAGGGAAGGGCAGAGACCCAGTACTTC. It is translated as CASSQGRAETQYF.

V usage is TRBV9 and J usage is TRBJ2-3, with 11 bases that match TRBD2. The junction had 8 bases not matched to a gene; V was cut back by 5 bases and J by 3 bases. Germline V gene sequence: CDR1 SGDLS, CDR2 YYNGEE. This CDR3 region has 16 residues. DNA for the CDR3: TGTGCCAGCAGTGGAGGGACTAGCGGTCTGACAGATACGCAGTATTTT. Amino acids: CASSGGTSGLTDTQYF.

The J gene is TRBJ1-2, the V gene TRBV5-6; D not certain. Trimming took off 0 bases at V and 8 bases at J, with 11 bases between the two ends. Germline CDR1 SGHDT, CDR2 YYEEEE. The CDR3 is 13 amino acids. The CDR3 region is CASSLGQVEGYTF. The DNA for the CDR3 is TGTGCCAGCAGCTTGGGGCAGGTCGAGGGCTACACCTTC.

The chain links TRBV3-1 (or the pseudogene TRBV3-2) to TRBJ1-5; a possible D gene is TRBD1 (6 bases). The CDR3 covers 16 residues. V was pared by 5 bases and J by 1 base, with 15 bases between. Germline V lookup: CDR1 LGHDT, CDR2 YNNKEL (reference sequence). The CDR3 is CASSFQGLGSNQPQHF. The CDR3 DNA reads TGTGCCAGCAGCTTTCAGGGGTTAGGCAGCAATCAGCCCCAGCATTTT.

The V and J genes are TRBV7-9 and TRBJ1-4; D gene uncertain. V lost 5 bases to trimming and J lost 4 bases, with 11 bases between them. CDR1 SEHNR and CDR2 FQNEAQ come from the germline V gene (reference sequence). CDR3 length: 14 residues. The CDR3 DNA follows: TGTGCCAGCAGCAGAATATTTCGTAATGAAAAACTGTTTTTT. Translation: CASSRIFRNEKLFF.

The chain combines TRBV4-3 with TRBJ2-7, with 10 bases aligning to TRBD2. V lost 0 bases, J lost 4 bases, and 3 bases stayed unmatched. The CDR3 totals 15 residues. In germline, CDR1 is LGHNA, CDR2 YSLEER. The CDR3 DNA is TGCGCCAGCAGCCAAGATTTGACTAGCGGGTACGAGCAGTACTTC. Translating it yields CASSQDLTSGYEQYF.

The chain uses TRBV5-1 and TRBJ1-1; D is unclear. CDR1 is SGHRS, CDR2 YFSETQ, per germline. Trimming shortened V by 0 bases and J by 1 base, and 10 bases separated the two germline ends. This CDR3 comprises 15 residues. CDR3 residues: CASSLGISGNTEAFF. Written as DNA, the CDR3 is TGCGCCAGCAGCTTGGGAATATCGGGGAACACTGAAGCTTTCTTT.

The chain employs TRBV27 and TRBJ2-1; 7 bases fit TRBD1. The CDR3 is made up of 13 amino acids. Trimming at V came to 2 bases and at J to 8 bases, leaving 3 bases not matched to a gene. Germline V gene data show CDR1 as MNHEY and CDR2 as SMNVEV (reference sequence). The DNA for the CDR3 is TGTGCCAGCAGTTTAGTCAGGGGGTATGAGCAGTTCTTC. Its protein product is CASSLVRGYEQFF.

V gene TRBV25-1 combines with J gene TRBJ1-4, with TRBD1 as a possible D gene (5 bases). Trimming took off 4 bases at V and 0 bases at J, with 9 bases between the two ends. CDR3 length: 15 amino acids. Germline loops: CDR1 MGHDK, CDR2 SYGVNS. CDR3 sequence (DNA): TGTGCCAGCAGTGGGGACTTTGCAACTAATGAAAAACTGTTTTTT. Its translation is CASSGDFATNEKLFF.